These 2 T cell receptor beta chains originate from one sample sequenced in a study of shared clonotypes between healthy human individuals. Using immunoSEQ multiplex PCR, the repertoire was profiled, and TCRdb retains in-frame clones only, with some absent. The sample shows 450,000 to 550,000 clones, 79% of them seen only once. The sample taken for sequencing was PBMCs. The receptors originated from a woman aged 40 to 50 in good health. Some clones in this sample may be carry-over from other donors' samples.

The chain combines TRBV10-3 with TRBJ2-7; D is possibly TRBD1 (6 bases). This CDR3 has 12 amino acids. Between the trimmed V and J ends, which lost 11 bases and 9 bases, there was a span of 20 bases. Germline CDR1 reads ENHRY; CDR2 reads SYGVKD. The CDR3 protein is CASRSTGNGQYF. The CDR3 DNA sequence: TGTGCCTCGCGGAGCACAGGGAATGGGCAGTACTTC.

This sequence joins TRBV7-9 and TRBJ2-5; D not certain. The DNA end is more similar to TRBJ2-7, so the J call may be wrong. CDR1 is SEHNR, CDR2 FQNEAQ, per germline (reference sequence). There are 11 residues in the CDR3. CDR3 in amino acids: CASSRNYEQYF. The CDR3 coding sequence is TGTGCCAGCAGCCGAAACTACGAGCAGTACTTC.